Included here is one T cell receptor beta chain sequence, with context. Its target is unknown. This entry belongs to a study of T cell responses to AZD1222 COVID-19 vaccine. The table came from immunoSEQ multiplex PCR; TCRdb's copy has only in-frame clones and leaves some out. The table has around 100,000 clones, 92% seen once; the top ten hold about 1.2%. The V and J ends lost 5 bases and 2 bases, in that order; junction bases with no gene match: 4. The germline gives CDR1 SEHNR, CDR2 FQNEAQ (reference sequence). The CDR3 runs to 15 residues. General observations from the study: Possibly, clonal diversity was underestimated; donors were largely white British and included more females. An increase in Spike-specific TCR breadth and depth was observed after two AZD1222 doses.

This TCR came from an adult in good health. The sample consisted of peripheral blood, taken on day 0 of AZD1222 vaccination. The J gene is TRBJ2-7, the V gene TRBV7-9; 12 bases fit TRBD2. CDR3: CASSKTSGGTYEQYF. The DNA for the CDR3 is TGTGCCAGCAGCAAGACTAGCGGGGGTACCTACGAGCAGTACTTC.